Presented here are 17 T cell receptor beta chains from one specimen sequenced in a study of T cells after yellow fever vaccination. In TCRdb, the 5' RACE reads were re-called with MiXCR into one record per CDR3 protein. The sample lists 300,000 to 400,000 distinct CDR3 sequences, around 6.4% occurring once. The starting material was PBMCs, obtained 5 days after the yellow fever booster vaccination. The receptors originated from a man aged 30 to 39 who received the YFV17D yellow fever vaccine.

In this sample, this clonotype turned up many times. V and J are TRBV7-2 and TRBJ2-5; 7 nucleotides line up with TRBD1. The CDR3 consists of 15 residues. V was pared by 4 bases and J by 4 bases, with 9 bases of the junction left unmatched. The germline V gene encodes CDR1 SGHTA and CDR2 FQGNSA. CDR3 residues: CASSWSGQARETQYF. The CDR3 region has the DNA TGTGCCAGCAGCTGGAGCGGACAGGCACGAGAGACCCAGTACTTC.

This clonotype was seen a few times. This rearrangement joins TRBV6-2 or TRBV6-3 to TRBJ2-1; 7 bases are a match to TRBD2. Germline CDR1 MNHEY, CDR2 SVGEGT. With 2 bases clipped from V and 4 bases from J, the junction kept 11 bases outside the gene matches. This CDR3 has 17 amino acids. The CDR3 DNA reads TGTGCCAGCAGTTACACTCCCAGCGGGGCGAATTACAATGAGCAGTTCTTC. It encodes CASSYTPSGANYNEQFF.

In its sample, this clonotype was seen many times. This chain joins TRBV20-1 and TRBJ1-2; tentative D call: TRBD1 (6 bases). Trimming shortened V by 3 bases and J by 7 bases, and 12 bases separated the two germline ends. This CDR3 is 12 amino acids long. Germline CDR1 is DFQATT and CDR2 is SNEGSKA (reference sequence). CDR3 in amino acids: CSASKDSGGYTF. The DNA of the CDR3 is TGCAGTGCTAGTAAGGACAGTGGTGGCTACACCTTC.

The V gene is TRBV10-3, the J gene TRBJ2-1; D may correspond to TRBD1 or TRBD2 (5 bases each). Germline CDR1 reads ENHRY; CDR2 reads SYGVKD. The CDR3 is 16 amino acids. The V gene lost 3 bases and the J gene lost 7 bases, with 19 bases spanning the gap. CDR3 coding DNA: TGTGCCATCAGTGATCCGGTGGCCCGGGGCTTGAATGAGCAGTTCTTC. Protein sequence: CAISDPVARGLNEQFF.

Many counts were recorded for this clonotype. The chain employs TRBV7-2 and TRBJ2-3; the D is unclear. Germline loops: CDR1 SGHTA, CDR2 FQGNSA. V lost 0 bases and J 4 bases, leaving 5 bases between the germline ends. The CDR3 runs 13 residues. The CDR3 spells CASSLAVADTQYF. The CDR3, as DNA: TGTGCCAGCAGCTTAGCAGTGGCAGATACGCAGTATTTT.

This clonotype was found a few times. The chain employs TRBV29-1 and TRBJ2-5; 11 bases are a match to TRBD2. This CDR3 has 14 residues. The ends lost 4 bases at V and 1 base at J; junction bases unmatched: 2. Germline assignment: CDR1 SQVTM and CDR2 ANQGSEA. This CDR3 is CSVGLAGIQETQYF. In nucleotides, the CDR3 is TGCAGCGTTGGACTAGCGGGGATCCAAGAGACCCAGTACTTC.

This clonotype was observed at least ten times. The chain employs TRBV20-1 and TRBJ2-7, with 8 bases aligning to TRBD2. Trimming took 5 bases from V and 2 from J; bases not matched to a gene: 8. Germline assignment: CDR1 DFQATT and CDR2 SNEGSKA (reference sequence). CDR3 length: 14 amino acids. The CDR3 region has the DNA TGCAGTGCTGCCCACCCGGGAGGGACCTACGAGCAGTACTTC. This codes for CSAAHPGGTYEQYF.

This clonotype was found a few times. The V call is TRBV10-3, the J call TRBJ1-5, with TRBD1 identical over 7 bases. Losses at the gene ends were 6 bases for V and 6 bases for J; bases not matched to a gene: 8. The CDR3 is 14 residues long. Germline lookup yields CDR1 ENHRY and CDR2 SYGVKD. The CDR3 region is CAISGDRAAQPQHF. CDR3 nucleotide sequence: TGTGCCATCAGCGGAGACAGGGCGGCTCAGCCCCAGCATTTT.

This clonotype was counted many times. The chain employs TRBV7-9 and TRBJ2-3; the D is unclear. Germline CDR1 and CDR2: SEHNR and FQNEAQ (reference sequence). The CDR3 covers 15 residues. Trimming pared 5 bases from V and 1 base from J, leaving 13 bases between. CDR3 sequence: CASSHPLQGTDTQYF. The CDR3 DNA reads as TGTGCCAGCAGCCACCCGCTCCAAGGCACAGATACGCAGTATTTT.

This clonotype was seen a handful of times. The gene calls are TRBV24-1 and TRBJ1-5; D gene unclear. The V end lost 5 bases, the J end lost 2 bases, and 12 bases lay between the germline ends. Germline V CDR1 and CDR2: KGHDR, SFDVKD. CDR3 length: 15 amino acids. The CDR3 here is CATSVRLRGNQPQHF. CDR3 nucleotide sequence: TGTGCCACCAGTGTCCGCCTAAGGGGCAATCAGCCCCAGCATTTT.

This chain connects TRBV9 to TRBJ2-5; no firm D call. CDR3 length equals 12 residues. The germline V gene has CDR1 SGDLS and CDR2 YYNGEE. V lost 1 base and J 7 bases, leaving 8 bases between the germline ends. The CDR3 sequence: CASSVPGGTQYF. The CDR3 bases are TGTGCCAGCAGCGTACCGGGCGGGACCCAGTACTTC.

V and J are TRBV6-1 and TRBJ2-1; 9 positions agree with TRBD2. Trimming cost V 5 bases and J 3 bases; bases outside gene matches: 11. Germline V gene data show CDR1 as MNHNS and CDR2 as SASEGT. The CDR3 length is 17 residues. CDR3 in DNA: TGTGCCAGCAGTAGGCGGGCTAGCGGGATTTTCTACAATGAGCAGTTCTTC. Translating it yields CASSRRASGIFYNEQFF.

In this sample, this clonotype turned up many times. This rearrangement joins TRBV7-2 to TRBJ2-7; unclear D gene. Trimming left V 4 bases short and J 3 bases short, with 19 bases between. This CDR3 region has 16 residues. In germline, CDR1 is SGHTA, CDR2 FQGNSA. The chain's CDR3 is CASSYLTAGRNYEQYF. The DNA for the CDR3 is TGTGCCAGCAGCTACTTGACGGCAGGAAGGAACTACGAGCAGTACTTC.

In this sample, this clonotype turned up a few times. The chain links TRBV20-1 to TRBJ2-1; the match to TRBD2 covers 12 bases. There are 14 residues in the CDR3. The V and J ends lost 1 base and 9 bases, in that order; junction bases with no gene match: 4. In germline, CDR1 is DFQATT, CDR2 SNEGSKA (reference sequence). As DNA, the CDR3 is TGCAGTGCTAGAGGGACTAGCGGGACGGGTGAGCAGTTCTTC. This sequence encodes CSARGTSGTGEQFF.

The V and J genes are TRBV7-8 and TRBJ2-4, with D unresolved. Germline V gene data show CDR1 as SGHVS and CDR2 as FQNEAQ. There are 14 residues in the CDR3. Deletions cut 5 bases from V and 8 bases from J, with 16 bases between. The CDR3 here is CASSLRPFGDIQYF. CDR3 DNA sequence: TGTGCCAGCAGCCTAAGACCTTTTGGGGACATTCAGTACTTC.

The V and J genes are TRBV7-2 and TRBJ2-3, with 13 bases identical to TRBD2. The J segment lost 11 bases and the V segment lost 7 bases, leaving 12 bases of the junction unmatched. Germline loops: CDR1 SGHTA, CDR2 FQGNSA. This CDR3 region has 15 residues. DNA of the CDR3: TGTGCCAGCACCCTAGGACTAGCGGGAGTTAATATGCAGTATTTT. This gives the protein CASTLGLAGVNMQYF.

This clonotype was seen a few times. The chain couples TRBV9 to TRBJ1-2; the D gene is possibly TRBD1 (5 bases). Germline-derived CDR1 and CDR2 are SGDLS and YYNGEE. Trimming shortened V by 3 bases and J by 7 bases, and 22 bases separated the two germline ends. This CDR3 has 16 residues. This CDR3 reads CASSGPEFGTTLGYTF. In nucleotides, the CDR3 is TGTGCCAGCAGCGGGCCAGAATTCGGGACTACTCTTGGCTACACCTTC.